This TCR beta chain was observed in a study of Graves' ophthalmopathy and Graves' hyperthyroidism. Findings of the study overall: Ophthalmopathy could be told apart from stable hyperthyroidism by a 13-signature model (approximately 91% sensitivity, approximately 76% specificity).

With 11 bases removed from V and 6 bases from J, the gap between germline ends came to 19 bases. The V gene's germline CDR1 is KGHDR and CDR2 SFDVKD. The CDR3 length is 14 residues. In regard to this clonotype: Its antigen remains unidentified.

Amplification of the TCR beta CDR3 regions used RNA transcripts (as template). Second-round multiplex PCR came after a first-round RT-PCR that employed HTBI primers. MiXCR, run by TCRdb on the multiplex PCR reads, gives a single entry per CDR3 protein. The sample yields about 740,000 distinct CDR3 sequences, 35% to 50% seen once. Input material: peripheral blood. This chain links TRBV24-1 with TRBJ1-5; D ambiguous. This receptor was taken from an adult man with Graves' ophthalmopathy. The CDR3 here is CASSPVRRGQPQHF. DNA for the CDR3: TGTGCCAGCAGCCCGGTCAGGCGAGGTCAGCCCCAGCATTTT.